This is a list of T cell receptor beta chains from one sample in a study of CD8+ T cells in alopecia areata. Repertoires were generated with immunoSEQ multiplex PCR, while TCRdb's copy carries only in-frame clones and drops some. In the table there are over 100,000 clones, more than 40% of which are singletons. The material sequenced was CD4+ T cells sorted from blood, taken at week 4, from a patient treated with tofacitinib. Source of these receptors: a human donor with alopecia areata. The CDR3 runs from the conserved cysteine through the conserved F or W. Each record gives: D gene, V gene, clone size, J gene, CDR3 DNA, CDR3 protein. A D gene is named only where the DNA matches it firmly. The size of a clone is reported for some rows only, either as once, few or many, or as a class for expanded clones.

>TRBD2|TRBV30|-|TRBJ2-5
TGTGCCTGGAGTGGAGGGGGACTAGCGGAAGAGACCCAGTACTTC
CAWSGGGLAEETQYF
>-|TRBV30|-|TRBJ1-3
TGTGCCTGGAGCGGTGGCAGCTCCTCTGGAAACACCATATATTTT
CAWSGGSSSGNTIYF
>TRBD2|TRBV4-1|few|TRBJ2-1
TGCGCCAGCAGCCTAGGACTAGCGGGGGGCTCCTACAATGAGCAGTTCTTC
CASSLGLAGGSYNEQFF
>-|TRBV7-2|-|TRBJ1-2
TGTGCCAGCAGTTTTGTGTTGGACTATGGCTACACCTTC
CASSFVLDYGYTF
>TRBD2|TRBV7-9|-|TRBJ2-1
TGTGCCAGCAGCTCTCAGGGACTAGCGGAGGCCTCCTACAATGAGCAGTTCTTC
CASSSQGLAEASYNEQFF
>-|TRBV30|-|TRBJ1-1
TGTGCCTGGAGTGACAACCTGAACACTGAAGCTTTCTTT
CAWSDNLNTEAFF
>-|TRBV30|-|TRBJ1-2
TGTGCCTGGAGCCTTGCCCCGGGGACCCACTATGGCTACACCTTC
CAWSLAPGTHYGYTF
>-|TRBV29-1|few|TRBJ1-1
TGCAGCGTTGTTGGGGTTGAAGCTTTCTTT
CSVVGVEAFF
>-|TRBV6-6|-|TRBJ2-2
TGTGCCAGCAGGCTTACAGTGAACACCGGGGAGCTGTTTTTT
CASRLTVNTGELFF
>-|TRBV25-1|-|TRBJ2-3
TGTGCCAGCAGTTCCGGTGGTACAGATACGCAGTATTTT
CASSSGGTDTQYF
>-|TRBV6-1|-|TRBJ2-7
TGTGCCAGCAGGCCTTCGTCCTACGAGCAGTACTTC
CASRPSSYEQYF
>-|TRBV5-1|once|TRBJ1-6
TGCGCCAGCAGCCCAACGGCGGGGGCGAGTTCACCCCTCCACTTT
CASSPTAGASSPLHF
>-|TRBV4-1|-|TRBJ1-5
TGCGCCAGCAGCCATCCCCTTGCTGGTAATCAGCCCCAGCATTTT
CASSHPLAGNQPQHF
>-|TRBV4-1|once|TRBJ2-1
TGCGCCAGCAGCGGGCTAACCAGTTTCCTCCGCTCCAATGAGCAGTTCTTC
CASSGLTSFLRSNEQFF
>-|TRBV25-1|few|TRBJ2-3
TGTGCCAGCAGTTACGCGGGGACAGATACGCAGTATTTT
CASSYAGTDTQYF
>TRBD2|TRBV23-1|-|TRBJ2-2
TGCGCCAGCAGTCAATCGTTGGAAGCGGGAGGGCCCGGGGAGCTGTTTTTT
CASSQSLEAGGPGELFF
>-|TRBV19|few|TRBJ2-1
TGTGCCAGTAGTATTGGGCGACTCAACTCCTACAATGAGCAGTTCTTC
CASSIGRLNSYNEQFF
>-|TRBV29-1|-|TRBJ1-5
TGCAGCGTCGCCGATTATAGCAATCAGCCCCAGCATTTT
CSVADYSNQPQHF